This T cell receptor (beta chain) stems from a study of blood T cell repertoires in COVID-19. Study-level information: Researchers got acute and convalescent COVID-19 samples from the United States, Italy and Spain. PBMCs, B-cell-depleted T cells, or T cells were the source of the cDNA or gDNA that made up the material.

As handled by the study authors: Reference gene primers were amplified, and this amplification served to estimate nucleated cell counts. The data were produced by immunoSEQ multiplex PCR, yet TCRdb's version contains in-frame clones alone and is incomplete. V and J calls plus clone size are reproduced from that table; the DNA served to infer D and trimming. The profile shows around 97,000 clones, over 75% of them singletons. This clone was seen just once. Sequencing used peripheral blood. The TCR sequence derives from a human donor in a cohort sampled during active or convalescent COVID-19.

The CDR3 DNA sequence: TGTGCCAGCAGCGTAACCCGGGACACGAGCACAGATACGCAGTATTTT. Residues: CASSVTRDTSTDTQYF. V usage is TRBV11-2 and J usage is TRBJ2-3, with TRBD1 as a possible D gene (6 bases). Trimming cost V 5 bases and J 0 bases, with 15 bases left between them. Germline CDR1 reads SGHAT; CDR2 reads FQNNGV. The CDR3 covers 16 residues.